The rows below give T cell receptor beta chains drawn from one sample of a study of radiotherapy plus CTLA-4 blockade in lung cancer. Clones were read by immunoSEQ multiplex PCR, and TCRdb kept only the in-frame ones, dropping some. The table lists 81,000 or so clones, 84% of them singletons. The sequencing here drew on peripheral blood, taken from a patient treated with radiotherapy plus ipilimumab. These receptors were collected from a human donor with non-small cell lung cancer who had stable disease on radiotherapy plus ipilimumab. CDR3s include the opening cysteine and the closing phenylalanine or tryptophan. The D gene is left open where the match is weak. The size of a clone is reported for some rows only, either as once, few or many, or as a class for expanded clones.

abundance	j_gene	d_gene	len	v_gene	CDR3aa	CDR3nt
few	TRBJ2-3	-	12	TRBV5-4	CASSRGTDTQYF	TGTGCCAGCAGCCGAGGCACAGATACGCAGTATTTT
-	TRBJ2-1	-	15	TRBV19	CASSIDRSSYNEQFF	TGTGCCAGTAGTATCGACCGTAGCTCCTACAATGAGCAGTTCTTC
-	TRBJ2-5	-	15	TRBV6-5	CASSYSGVGSETQYF	TGTGCCAGCAGTTACTCGGGGGTAGGGTCCGAGACCCAGTACTTC
-	TRBJ1-6	-	14	TRBV6-5	CASSPLGENSPLHF	TGTGCCAGCAGCCCGTTAGGGGAAAATTCACCCCTCCACTTT
-	TRBJ1-6	TRBD1	15	TRBV6-5	CASSFRGQGGSPLHF	TGTGCCAGCAGTTTCAGAGGACAGGGGGGTTCACCCCTCCACTTT
-	TRBJ1-3	-	14	TRBV27	CASRQGWPGNTIYF	TGTGCCAGCAGGCAGGGGTGGCCTGGAAACACCATATATTTT
few	TRBJ2-2	-	15	TRBV19	CSPDPDSQNTGELFF	TGTTCCCCCGATCCCGACAGCCAGAACACCGGGGAGCTGTTTTTT
-	TRBJ1-3	TRBD1	13	TRBV7-7	CASSPGQGNTIYF	TGTGCTAGCAGCCCAGGACAGGGGAACACCATATATTTT
once	TRBJ2-2	TRBD2	17	TRBV11-3	CASSSGLAGGGAGELFF	TGTGCCAGCAGCTCAGGACTAGCGGGAGGAGGAGCCGGGGAGCTGTTTTTT
-	TRBJ2-3	TRBD1	14	TRBV7-9	CASSMGTGRDTQYF	TGTGCCAGCAGCATGGGGACAGGGAGGGATACGCAGTATTTT
-	TRBJ2-3	-	16	TRBV2	CASSQVTVSGTDTQYF	TGTGCCAGCAGCCAAGTGACAGTCAGCGGCACAGATACGCAGTATTTT
once	TRBJ2-3	TRBD2	15	TRBV2	CASTPDLRRGDTQYF	TGTGCCAGCACGCCCGACCTGAGGCGGGGGGATACGCAGTATTTT
-	TRBJ1-3	-	15	TRBV2	CATGLRQGSGNTIYF	TGTGCCACCGGATTACGACAAGGCTCTGGAAACACCATATATTTT
-	TRBJ2-5	-	14	TRBV5-1	CASSRGGGIETQYF	TGCGCCAGCAGCAGGGGAGGAGGGATAGAGACCCAGTACTTC
-	TRBJ1-1	TRBD1	15	TRBV6-1	CASRFRGRVNTEAFF	TGTGCCAGCAGGTTCAGGGGGCGCGTGAACACTGAAGCTTTCTTT
-	TRBJ1-5	-	14	TRBV6-5	CASSALISNQPQHF	TGTGCCAGCAGTGCCTTGATTAGCAATCAGCCCCAGCATTTT
-	TRBJ2-1	-	14	TRBV28	CASSLPGSYNEQFF	TGTGCCAGCAGTTTACCAGGGTCATACAATGAGCAGTTCTTC
-	TRBJ2-3	-	13	TRBV2	CASKRGRTDTQYF	TGTGCCAGCAAGAGAGGGCGGACAGATACGCAGTATTTT
-	TRBJ2-5	-	13	TRBV18	CASSPQQGETQYF	TGTGCCAGCTCACCACAACAGGGAGAGACCCAGTACTTC
-	TRBJ1-2	-	13	TRBV19	CASSPSGRIGYTF	TGTGCCAGTAGTCCCTCAGGACGTATTGGCTACACCTTC
once	TRBJ2-6	-	13	TRBV2	CASRGLGANVLTF	TGTGCCAGCAGGGGGCTTGGGGCCAACGTCCTGACTTTC
-	TRBJ1-5	TRBD1	15	TRBV19	CASSRETGTNQPQHF	TGTGCCAGTAGTAGGGAGACAGGGACCAATCAGCCCCAGCATTTT
-	TRBJ1-5	TRBD1	14	TRBV5-8	CASIPGQARQPQHF	TGTGCCAGCATCCCCGGACAGGCTCGTCAGCCCCAGCATTTT
few	TRBJ2-7	-	13	TRBV9	CASSVAPNYEQYF	TGTGCCAGCAGCGTAGCGCCGAATTACGAGCAGTACTTC
-	TRBJ1-5	TRBD1	13	TRBV28	CASRTGGGQPQHF	TGTGCCAGCAGGACAGGGGGGGGTCAGCCCCAGCATTTT
-	TRBJ2-5	-	14	TRBV5-5	CASSLVDSQETQYF	TGTGCCAGCAGTCTGGTGGACAGCCAAGAGACCCAGTACTTC
-	TRBJ1-3	-	15	TRBV4-1	CASSRIDRDGNTIYF	TGCGCCAGCAGCCGGATAGACAGAGATGGAAACACCATATATTTT
-	TRBJ1-4	TRBD1	15	TRBV7-6	CASSFTGTGQEKLFF	TGTGCCAGCAGCTTCACCGGGACAGGACAGGAAAAACTGTTTTTT
-	TRBJ1-3	TRBD1	15	TRBV7-2	CASSFSRGTGNTIYF	TGTGCCAGCAGCTTTTCCAGGGGGACTGGAAACACCATATATTTT
-	TRBJ2-1	TRBD1	16	TRBV28	CASSLSDRGRNNEQFF	TGTGCCAGCAGTTTATCCGACAGGGGACGAAACAATGAGCAGTTCTTC
few	TRBJ2-1	TRBD2	16	TRBV5-1	CASSLASGGALGEQFF	TGCGCCAGCAGCTTGGCCAGCGGGGGGGCTCTTGGTGAGCAGTTCTTC
few	TRBJ1-2	TRBD1	16	TRBV7-2	CASSLASADRVNGYTF	TGTGCCAGCAGCTTAGCCTCCGCGGACAGGGTGAATGGCTACACCTTC
-	TRBJ2-1	-	14	TRBV27	CASSRVMGYNEQFF	TGTGCCAGCAGCAGGGTTATGGGTTACAATGAGCAGTTCTTC
-	TRBJ2-2	TRBD2	17	TRBV9	CASSSAGGRVVSGELFF	TGTGCCAGCAGCTCCGCGGGCGGGAGGGTAGTCAGTGGGGAGCTGTTTTTT
once	TRBJ2-7	TRBD2	16	TRBV7-9	CASTSGGSGSRDEQYF	TGTGCCAGCACCTCGGGGGGATCGGGGAGTCGGGACGAGCAGTACTTC